The rows below give T cell receptor beta chains drawn from one sample of a study of Ad26.COV2.S vaccination and SARS-CoV-2 variants. Assay used: immunoSEQ multiplex PCR; TCRdb lists only in-frame clones, some missing. The table lists fewer than 150,000 clones, 86% of them singletons, with 4% to 6% in the top ten. The sample consisted of peripheral blood, taken after recovery from COVID-19. The receptor set was obtained from a human donor who had recovered from COVID-19. CDR3s include the opening cysteine and the closing phenylalanine or tryptophan. D genes are given only for firm matches. Clone size is shown for a subset of rows, as once, few, many or a class of expanded clone.

D gene	V gene	clone size	J gene	CDR3 protein	CDR3 DNA
-	TRBV10-3	-	TRBJ1-2	CAIGGGYGYTF	TGTGCCATCGGGGGGGGTTATGGCTACACCTTC
-	TRBV5-1	-	TRBJ1-3	CASASETGMAGNTIYF	TGCGCCAGCGCTTCGGAAACGGGGATGGCTGGAAACACCATATATTTT
-	TRBV30	few	TRBJ1-6	CAWTLQNNSPLHF	TGTGCCTGGACTTTGCAGAATAATTCACCCCTCCACTTT
-	TRBV28	-	TRBJ2-7	CASSSPPLAGTYEQYF	TGTGCCAGCAGTTCACCCCCCCTCGCAGGGACCTACGAGCAGTACTTC
-	TRBV5-1	-	TRBJ2-3	CASSLGTASTDTQYF	TGCGCCAGCAGCTTGGGGACAGCTAGCACAGATACGCAGTATTTT
TRBD1	TRBV7-9	-	TRBJ1-1	CASSGQGEAEAFF	TGTGCCAGCAGCGGACAGGGTGAAGCTGAAGCTTTCTTT
-	TRBV7-9	-	TRBJ2-2	CASSLGFNTGELFF	TGTGCCAGCAGCTTAGGCTTTAACACCGGGGAGCTGTTTTTT
-	TRBV6-5	-	TRBJ2-7	CASRSSDGTSYEQYF	TGTGCCAGCAGATCCAGCGACGGAACCTCCTACGAGCAGTACTTC
-	TRBV28	-	TRBJ2-2	CASSLRIYTGELFF	TGTGCCAGCAGTTTACGGATTTACACCGGGGAGCTGTTTTTT
-	TRBV7-8	once	TRBJ1-1	CASSLVPGANTEAFF	TGTGCCAGCAGCTTAGTGCCGGGAGCGAACACTGAAGCTTTCTTT
TRBD1	TRBV2	-	TRBJ2-7	CASSRDSSLNYEQYF	TGTGCCAGCAGCCGGGACAGCTCACTCAACTACGAGCAGTACTTC
-	TRBV3-1/TRBV3-2	once	TRBJ2-1	CASNLAAGGYNEQFF	TGTGCCAGCAACCTAGCGGCAGGGGGGTACAATGAGCAGTTCTTC
-	TRBV18	few	TRBJ2-7	CASRGFYEQYF	TGTGCCAGCCGGGGCTTCTACGAGCAGTACTTC
TRBD1	TRBV6-5	-	TRBJ1-2	CASSPDRGFPYGYTF	TGTGCCAGCAGCCCGGACAGGGGGTTCCCATATGGCTACACCTTC
TRBD2	TRBV4-1	-	TRBJ2-2	CASSHRAGGPNGELFF	TGCGCCAGCAGCCATCGGGCGGGGGGGCCGAACGGGGAGCTGTTTTTT
-	TRBV19	-	TRBJ1-2	CASSPDMNYGYTF	TGTGCCAGTAGTCCGGACATGAACTATGGCTACACCTTC
-	TRBV3-1/TRBV3-2	few	TRBJ2-7	CASSPPSRQEQYF	TGTGCCAGCAGCCCACCCTCCAGACAGGAGCAGTACTTC